These T cell receptor beta chains were read from a single sample in a study of shared clonotypes between healthy human individuals. The data were produced by immunoSEQ multiplex PCR, yet TCRdb's version contains in-frame clones alone and is incomplete. The repertoire consists of millions of clones, with less than 95% occurring once and the leading ten covering roughly 1%. The specimen sequenced was naive CD8+ T cells sorted from blood. These receptor sequences come from a man aged 18 to 35 in good health. The CDR3 runs from the conserved cysteine through the conserved F or W. The D gene is left open where the match is weak. Where a row states a size, it is once, few, many or the class of an expanded clone; other rows omit it.

D gene | J gene | V gene | clone size | CDR3 DNA | CDR3 protein
NA | TRBJ2-5 | TRBV9 | NA | TGTGCCAGCAGCGTAGGGAGGGGGTCTGGAGAGACCCAGTACTTC | CASSVGRGSGETQYF
NA | TRBJ2-3 | TRBV7-8 | once | TGTGCCAGCAGCCCGACGAGCACAGATACGCAGTATTTT | CASSPTSTDTQYF
NA | TRBJ2-7 | TRBV2 | few | TGTGCCAGCAGTGCGGACTACGAGCAGTACTTC | CASSADYEQYF
NA | TRBJ2-7 | TRBV6-5 | NA | TGTGCCAGCAGTATAGACAATACCTACGAGCAGTACTTC | CASSIDNTYEQYF
TRBD1 | TRBJ2-3 | TRBV29-1 | NA | TGCAGCGTCTCCGGGACAGGGTCCAGGCCCACAGATACGCAGTATTTT | CSVSGTGSRPTDTQYF
TRBD1 | TRBJ2-7 | TRBV4-1 | NA | TGCGCCAGCAGCACAACAGGGGGCCAGTACGAGCAGTACTTC | CASSTTGGQYEQYF
TRBD1 | TRBJ1-5 | TRBV9 | NA | TGTGCCAGCAGCGAGGCAGGGGGCTTCAATCAGCCCCAGCATTTT | CASSEAGGFNQPQHF
NA | TRBJ2-1 | TRBV4-3 | NA | TGCGCCAGCAGCCAAGGCGATTCCTACAATGAGCAGTTCTTC | CASSQGDSYNEQFF
TRBD2 | TRBJ2-1 | TRBV19 | NA | TGTGCCAGTAGTATTGAGGTGCGGGGGGCAAGCTCCTACAATGAGCAGTTCTTC | CASSIEVRGASSYNEQFF
NA | TRBJ2-7 | TRBV7-3 | NA | TGTGCCAGCAGCTGGGGGGCGGAGTACGAGCAGTACTTC | CASSWGAEYEQYF
NA | TRBJ2-2 | TRBV28 | NA | TGTGCCAGCTCCCCGTTTCCACAGCCCTTCGGCACCGGGGAGCTGTTTTTT | CASSPFPQPFGTGELFF
NA | TRBJ2-7 | TRBV19 | NA | TGTGCCAGTCAAGGACAGAACTCCTACGAGCAGTACTTC | CASQGQNSYEQYF
NA | TRBJ2-7 | TRBV5-4 | NA | TGTGCCAGCAGCTTGAGCCCGTCCTACGAGCAGTACTTC | CASSLSPSYEQYF
TRBD1 | TRBJ2-7 | TRBV7-9 | NA | TGTGCCAGCAGCTGGACAGGGTACGAGCAGTACTTC | CASSWTGYEQYF
TRBD1 | TRBJ1-2 | TRBV7-9 | NA | TGTGCCAGCAGCGCCATGACAGGGGAGGAGATCTATGGCTACACCTTC | CASSAMTGEEIYGYTF
NA | TRBJ1-6 | TRBV6-5 | few | TGTGCCAGCAGTTATGGGGCGTATGACAATTCACCCCTCCACTTT | CASSYGAYDNSPLHF
TRBD2 | TRBJ2-3 | TRBV7-9 | NA | TGTGCCAGCAGCCCATCTCTATCTAGCGGAGTCCAGTATTTT | CASSPSLSSGVQYF
TRBD2 | TRBJ2-7 | TRBV7-8 | NA | TGTGCCAGCAGCTTAAGGAACAGGGTTACTAGCGGGAGGAACTACGAGCAGTACTTC | CASSLRNRVTSGRNYEQYF
TRBD2 | TRBJ2-1 | TRBV9 | NA | TGTGCCAGCAGCGTAGGCGAGCGGGAGTGGGACAATGAGCAGTTCTTC | CASSVGEREWDNEQFF
TRBD2 | TRBJ2-7 | TRBV27 | once | TGTGCCAGCGCTTGGGGCGGGAGGGCCTCCGAGCAGTACTTC | CASAWGGRASEQYF
NA | TRBJ2-5 | TRBV4-1 | NA | TGCGCCAGCAGCTACGGCGGCACGGGGGAGACCCAGTACTTC | CASSYGGTGETQYF